The clone carrying this T cell receptor (beta chain) has only one observation. What it binds is unknown. These data originate in a study of OX40 agonist ivuxolimab in advanced cancers. Background on the study: Head and neck, renal cell, melanoma or hepatocellular carcinoma were the cancers that dose-escalation patients had.

Study results and limitations: CD8+ T cells averaged more expanded clones than CD4+. Within 6 weeks, CD4+ and CD8+ blood T cells expanded clonally at 0.1 to 3.0 mg/kg.

TCRdb's table, derived via immunoSEQ multiplex PCR, lists solely in-frame clones and lacks some. The table has over 8,000 clones, 77% seen once. Prior autoimmune disease or systemic immunosuppression barred patients. The sample here was CD4+ or CD8+ T cells sorted from blood, taken in a trial of the OX40 agonist ivuxolimab. This clonotype was sampled from an adult with an advanced solid tumor such as melanoma, head and neck, liver or kidney cancer.

This chain's CDR3 is CASGFSRTGPNSNTGELFF. CDR3 bases: TGTGCCAGCGGCTTTAGCCGGACAGGGCCGAACTCGAACACCGGGGAGCTGTTTTTT. The rearrangement uses TRBV9 and TRBJ2-2, with TRBD1 matching over 8 bases. CDR1 and CDR2 from the germline V gene are SGDLS and YYNGEE. CDR3 length: 19 amino acids. V was clipped by 7 bases and J by 0 bases; unmatched bases: 17.